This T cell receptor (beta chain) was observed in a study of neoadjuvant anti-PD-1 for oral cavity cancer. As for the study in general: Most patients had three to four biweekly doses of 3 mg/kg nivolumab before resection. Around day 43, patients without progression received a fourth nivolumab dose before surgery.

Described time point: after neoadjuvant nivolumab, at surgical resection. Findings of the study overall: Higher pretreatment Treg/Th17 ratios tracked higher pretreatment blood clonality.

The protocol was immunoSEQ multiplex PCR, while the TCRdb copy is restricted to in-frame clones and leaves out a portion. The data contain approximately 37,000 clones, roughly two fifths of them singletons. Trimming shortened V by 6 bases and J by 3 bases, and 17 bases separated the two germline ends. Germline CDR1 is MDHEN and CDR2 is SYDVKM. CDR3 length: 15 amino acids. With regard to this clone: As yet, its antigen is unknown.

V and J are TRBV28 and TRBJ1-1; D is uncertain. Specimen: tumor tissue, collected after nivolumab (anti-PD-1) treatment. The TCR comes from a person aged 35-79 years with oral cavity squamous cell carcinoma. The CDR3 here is CASSYGKGRDTEAFF. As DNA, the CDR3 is TGTGCCAGCAGCTATGGGAAAGGAAGGGACACTGAAGCTTTCTTT.